This T cell receptor beta chain is from a study of blood T cell repertoires in COVID-19. Assay: immunoSEQ multiplex PCR; the TCRdb copy retains only in-frame clones and omits some. The sample yields some 250,000 clones, roughly 89% seen once. The receptor was isolated from a man aged 35 to 55 who had recovered from COVID-19. The sequencing sample was made of PBMCs or T cells enriched from blood (not recorded which).

CDR3 sequence reads: CASSFAVSSYNEQFF. CDR3 coding DNA: TGTGCCAGCAGCTTCGCGGTGAGCTCCTACAATGAGCAGTTCTTC. The chain employs TRBV11-3 and TRBJ2-1; D gene ambiguous. This CDR3 spans 15 amino acids. The V gene lost 3 bases and the J gene lost 0 bases, with 9 bases spanning the gap. Germline V gene sequence: CDR1 SGHNT, CDR2 YENEEA.